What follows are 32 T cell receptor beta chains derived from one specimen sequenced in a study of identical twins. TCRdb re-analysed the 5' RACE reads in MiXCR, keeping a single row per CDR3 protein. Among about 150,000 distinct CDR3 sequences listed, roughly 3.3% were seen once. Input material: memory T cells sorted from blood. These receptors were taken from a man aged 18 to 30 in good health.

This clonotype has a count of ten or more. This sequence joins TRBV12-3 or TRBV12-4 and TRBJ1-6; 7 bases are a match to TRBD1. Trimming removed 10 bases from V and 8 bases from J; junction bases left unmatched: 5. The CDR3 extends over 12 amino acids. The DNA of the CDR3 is TGTGCCATACAGACAGGGTATTCACCCCTCCACTTT. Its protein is CAIQTGYSPLHF.

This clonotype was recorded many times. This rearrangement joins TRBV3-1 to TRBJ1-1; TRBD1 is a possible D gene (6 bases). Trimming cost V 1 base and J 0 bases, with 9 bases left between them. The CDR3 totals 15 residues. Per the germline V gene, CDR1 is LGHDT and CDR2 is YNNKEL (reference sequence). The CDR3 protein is CASSQGGGLNTEAFF. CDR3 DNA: TGTGCCAGCAGCCAAGGGGGGGGGCTGAACACTGAAGCTTTCTTT.

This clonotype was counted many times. The CDR3 sequence is CASIGGSSYNSPLHF. The CDR3 DNA follows: TGTGCCAGCATCGGCGGGAGCTCCTATAATTCACCCCTCCACTTT. This rearrangement joins TRBV6-1 to TRBJ1-6; D uncertain. This CDR3 is built from 15 residues. The V and J ends lost 7 bases and 0 bases respectively, with 10 bases between them. Germline CDR1 and CDR2: MNHNS and SASEGT.

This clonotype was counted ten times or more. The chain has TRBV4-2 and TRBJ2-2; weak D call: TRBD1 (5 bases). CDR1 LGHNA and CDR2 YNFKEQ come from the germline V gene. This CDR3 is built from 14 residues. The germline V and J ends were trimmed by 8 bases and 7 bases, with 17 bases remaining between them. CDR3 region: CASDGRQGVGELFF. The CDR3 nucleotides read TGTGCCAGCGATGGGCGACAAGGGGTCGGGGAGCTGTTTTTT.

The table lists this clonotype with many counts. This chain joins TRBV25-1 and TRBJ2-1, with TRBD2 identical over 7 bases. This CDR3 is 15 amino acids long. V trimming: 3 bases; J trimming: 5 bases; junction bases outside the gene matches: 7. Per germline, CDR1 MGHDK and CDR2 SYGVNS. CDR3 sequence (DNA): TGTGCCAGCAGTGAGGAGCGGGGTAGGAACAATGAGCAGTTCTTC. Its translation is CASSEERGRNNEQFF.

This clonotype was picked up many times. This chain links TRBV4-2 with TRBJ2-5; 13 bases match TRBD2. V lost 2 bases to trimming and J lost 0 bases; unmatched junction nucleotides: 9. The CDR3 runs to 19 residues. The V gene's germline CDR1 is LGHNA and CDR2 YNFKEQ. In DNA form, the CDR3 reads TGTGCCAGCAGCCAACAGGGTGGACTAGCGGGGGACCACCAAGAGACCCAGTACTTC. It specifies CASSQQGGLAGDHQETQYF.

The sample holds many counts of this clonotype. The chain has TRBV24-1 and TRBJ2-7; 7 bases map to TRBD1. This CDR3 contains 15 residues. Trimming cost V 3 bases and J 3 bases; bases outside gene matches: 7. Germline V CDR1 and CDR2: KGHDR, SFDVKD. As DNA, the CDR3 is TGTGCCACCAGTGATAGGGGGCGCGCCAACTACGAGCAGTACTTC. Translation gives CATSDRGRANYEQYF.

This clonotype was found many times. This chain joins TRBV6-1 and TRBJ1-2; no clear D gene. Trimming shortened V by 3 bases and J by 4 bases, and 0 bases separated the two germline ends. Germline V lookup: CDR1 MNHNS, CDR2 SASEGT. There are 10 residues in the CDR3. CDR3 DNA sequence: TGTGCCAGCAGTGACTATGGCTACACCTTC. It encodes CASSDYGYTF.

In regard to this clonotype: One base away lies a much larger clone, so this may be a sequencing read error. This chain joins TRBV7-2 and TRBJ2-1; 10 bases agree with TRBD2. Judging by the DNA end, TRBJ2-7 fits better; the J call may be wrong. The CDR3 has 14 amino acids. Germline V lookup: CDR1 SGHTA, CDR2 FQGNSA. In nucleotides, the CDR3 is TGTGCCAGCAGCCTGGAGGGGACTAGCGCTGAGCAGTACTTC. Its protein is CASSLEGTSAEQYF.

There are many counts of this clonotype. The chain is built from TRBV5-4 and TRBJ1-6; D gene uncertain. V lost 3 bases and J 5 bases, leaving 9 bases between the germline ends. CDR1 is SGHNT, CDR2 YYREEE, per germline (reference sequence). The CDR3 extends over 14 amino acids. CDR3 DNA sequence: TGTGCCAGCAGCTCCCGGATGGATAATTCACCCCTCCACTTT. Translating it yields CASSSRMDNSPLHF.

This CDR3 reads CASSREQSYEQYV. For the CDR3, the DNA is TGCGCCAGCAGCCGCGAACAGAGCTACGAGCAGTACGTC. The chain couples TRBV4-1 to TRBJ2-7; D remains unclear. CDR3 length: 13 amino acids. Germline V gene data show CDR1 as MGHRA and CDR2 as YSYEKL. V lost 4 bases to trimming and J lost 3 bases, with 10 bases between them.

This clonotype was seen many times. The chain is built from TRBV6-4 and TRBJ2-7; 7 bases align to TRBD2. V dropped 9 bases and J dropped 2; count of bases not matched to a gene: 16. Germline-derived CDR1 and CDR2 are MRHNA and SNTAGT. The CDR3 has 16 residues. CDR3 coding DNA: TGTGCCAGAATTCAACGTCCTCCGGGACTACCCTACGAGCAGTACGTC. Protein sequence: CARIQRPPGLPYEQYV.

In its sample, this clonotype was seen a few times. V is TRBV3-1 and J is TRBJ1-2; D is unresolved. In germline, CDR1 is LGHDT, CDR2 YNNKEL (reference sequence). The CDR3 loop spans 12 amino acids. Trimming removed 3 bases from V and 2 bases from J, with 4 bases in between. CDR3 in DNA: TGTGCCAGCAGCCAGAAGAACTATGGCTACACCTTC. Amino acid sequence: CASSQKNYGYTF.

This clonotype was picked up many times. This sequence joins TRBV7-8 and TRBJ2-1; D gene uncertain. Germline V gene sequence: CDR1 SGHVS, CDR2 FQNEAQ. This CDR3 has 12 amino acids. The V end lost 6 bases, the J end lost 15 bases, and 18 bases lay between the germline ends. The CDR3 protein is CASSESRTPPFF. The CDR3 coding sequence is TGTGCCAGCAGTGAATCACGAACCCCCCCGTTCTTC.

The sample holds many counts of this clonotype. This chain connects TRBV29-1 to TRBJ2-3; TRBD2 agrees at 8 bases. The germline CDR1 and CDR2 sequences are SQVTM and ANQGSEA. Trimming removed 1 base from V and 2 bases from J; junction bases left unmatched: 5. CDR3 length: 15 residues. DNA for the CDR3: TGCAGCGTTGAAGGGACTAGCAGCTTCACAGATACGCAGTATTTT. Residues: CSVEGTSSFTDTQYF.

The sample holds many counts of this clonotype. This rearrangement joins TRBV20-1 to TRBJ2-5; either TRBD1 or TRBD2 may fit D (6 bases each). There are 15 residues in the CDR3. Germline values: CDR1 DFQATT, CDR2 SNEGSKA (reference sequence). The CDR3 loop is CSTIGLRGAQETQYF. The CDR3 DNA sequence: TGCAGCACCATCGGCCTAAGGGGGGCCCAAGAGACCCAGTACTTC.

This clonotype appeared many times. The CDR3, as DNA: TGTGCCAGCAGCGTGACTGGCGACGTGGAGGCCCAGTACTTC. Protein: CASSVTGDVEAQYF. This chain connects TRBV2 to TRBJ2-5; possible D gene TRBD2, 5 bases. The CDR3 contains 14 residues. Germline CDR1 is SNHLY and CDR2 is FYNNEI. V was pared by 6 bases and J by 9 bases, with 20 bases between.

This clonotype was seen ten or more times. The CDR3 DNA reads TGTGCCAGCAGCCAAGAAGACAGGGTAATATTGGATGAGCAGTTCTTC. Protein product: CASSQEDRVILDEQFF. This chain joins TRBV14 and TRBJ2-1, with 7 bases matching TRBD1. The trim removed 0 bases at V and 8 bases at J, leaving 10 bases unmatched. This CDR3 contains 16 residues. From germline, CDR1 is SGHDN and CDR2 FVKESK.

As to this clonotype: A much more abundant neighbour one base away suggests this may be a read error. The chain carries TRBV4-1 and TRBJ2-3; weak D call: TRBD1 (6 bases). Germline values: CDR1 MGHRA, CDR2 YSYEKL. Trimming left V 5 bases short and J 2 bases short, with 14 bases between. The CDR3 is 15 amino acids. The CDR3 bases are TGCGCCAGCAGCATCCGGGACACATACACAGATACGCAGTATTTT. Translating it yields CASSIRDTYTDTQYF.

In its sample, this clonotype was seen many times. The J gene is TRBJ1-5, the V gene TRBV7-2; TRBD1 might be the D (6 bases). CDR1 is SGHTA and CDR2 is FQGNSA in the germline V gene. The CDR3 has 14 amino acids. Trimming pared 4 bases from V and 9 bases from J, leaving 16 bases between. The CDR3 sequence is CASSSDSQQGPQHF. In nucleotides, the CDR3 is TGTGCCAGCAGCTCCGACAGTCAACAGGGGCCCCAGCATTTT.

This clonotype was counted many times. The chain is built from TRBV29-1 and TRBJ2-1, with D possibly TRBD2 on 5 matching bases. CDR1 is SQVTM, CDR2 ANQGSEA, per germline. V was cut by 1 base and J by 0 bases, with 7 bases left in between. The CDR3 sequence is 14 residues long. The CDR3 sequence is CSVEGESSYNEQFF. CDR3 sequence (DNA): TGCAGCGTTGAAGGGGAGAGCTCCTACAATGAGCAGTTCTTC.

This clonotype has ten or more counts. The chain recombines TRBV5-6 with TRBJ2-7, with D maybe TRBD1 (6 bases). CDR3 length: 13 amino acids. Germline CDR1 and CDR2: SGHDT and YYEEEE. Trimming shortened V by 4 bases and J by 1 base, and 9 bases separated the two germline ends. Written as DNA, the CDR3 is TGTGCCAGCAGCATAGGGGGTTCCTACGAGCAGTACTTC. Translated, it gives CASSIGGSYEQYF.

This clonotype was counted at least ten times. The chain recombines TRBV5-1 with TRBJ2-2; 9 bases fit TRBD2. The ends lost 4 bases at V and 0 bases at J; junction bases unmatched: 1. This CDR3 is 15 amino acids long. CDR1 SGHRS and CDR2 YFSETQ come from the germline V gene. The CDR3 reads CASSRLAANTGELFF. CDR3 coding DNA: TGCGCCAGCAGCAGACTAGCGGCGAACACCGGGGAGCTGTTTTTT. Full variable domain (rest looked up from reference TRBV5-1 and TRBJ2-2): KAGVTQTPRYLIKTRGQQVTLSCSPISGHRSVSWYQQTPGQGLQFLFEYFSETQRNKGNFPGRFSGRQFSNSRSEMNVSTLELGDSALYLCASSRLAANTGELFFGEGSRLTVL.

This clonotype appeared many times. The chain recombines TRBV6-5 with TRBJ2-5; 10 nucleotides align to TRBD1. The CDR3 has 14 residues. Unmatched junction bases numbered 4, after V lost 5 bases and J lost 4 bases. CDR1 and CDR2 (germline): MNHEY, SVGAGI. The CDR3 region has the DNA TGTGCCAGCAGTATCGACAGGGGGCGAGAGACCCAGTACTTC. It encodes CASSIDRGRETQYF.

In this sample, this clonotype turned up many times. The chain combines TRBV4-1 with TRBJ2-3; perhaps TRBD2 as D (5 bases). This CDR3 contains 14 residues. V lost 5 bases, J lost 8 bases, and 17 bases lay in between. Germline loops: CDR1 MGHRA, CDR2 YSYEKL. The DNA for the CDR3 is TGCGCCAGCAGCGATAGCCCCGGACTCGGTACGCAGTATTTT. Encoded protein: CASSDSPGLGTQYF.

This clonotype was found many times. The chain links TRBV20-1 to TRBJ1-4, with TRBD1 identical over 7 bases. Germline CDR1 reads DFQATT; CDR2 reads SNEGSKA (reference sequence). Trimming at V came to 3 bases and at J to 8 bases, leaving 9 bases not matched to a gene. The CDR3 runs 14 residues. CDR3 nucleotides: TGCAGTGCTAGTTGGCCGGGGGACAGCGAAAAACTGTTTTTT. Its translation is CSASWPGDSEKLFF.

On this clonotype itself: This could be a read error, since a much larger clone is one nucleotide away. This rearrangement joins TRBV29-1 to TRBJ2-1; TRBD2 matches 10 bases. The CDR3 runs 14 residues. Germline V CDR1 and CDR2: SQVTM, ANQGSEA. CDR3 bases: TGCAGCGTTGACGGACTAGCGGATTACAATGAGCAGTGCTTC. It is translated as CSVDGLADYNEQCF.

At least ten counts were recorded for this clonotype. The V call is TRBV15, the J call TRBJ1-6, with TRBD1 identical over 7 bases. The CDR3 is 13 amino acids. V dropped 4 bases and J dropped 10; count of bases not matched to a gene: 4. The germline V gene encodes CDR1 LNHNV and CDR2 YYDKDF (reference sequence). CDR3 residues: CATSKLQGSPLHF. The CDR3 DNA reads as TGTGCCACCAGCAAATTACAGGGGTCACCCCTCCACTTT.

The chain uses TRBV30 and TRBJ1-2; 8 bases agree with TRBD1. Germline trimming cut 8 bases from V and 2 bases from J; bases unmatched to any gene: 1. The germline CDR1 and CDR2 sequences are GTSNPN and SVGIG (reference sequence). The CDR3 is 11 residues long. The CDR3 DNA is TGTGCCAGACAGGGGAACTATGGCTACACCTTC. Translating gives CARQGNYGYTF. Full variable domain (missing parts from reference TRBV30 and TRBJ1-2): SQTIHQWPATLVQPVGSPLSLECTVEGTSNPNLYWYRQAAGRGLQLLFYSVGIGQISSEVPQNLSASRPQDRQFILSSKKLLLSDSGFYLCARQGNYGYTFGSGTRLTVV.

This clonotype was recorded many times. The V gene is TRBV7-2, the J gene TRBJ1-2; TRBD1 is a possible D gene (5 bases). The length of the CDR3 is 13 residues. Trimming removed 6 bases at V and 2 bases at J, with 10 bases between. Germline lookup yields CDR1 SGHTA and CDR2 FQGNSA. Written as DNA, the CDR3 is TGTGCCAGCAGGGACTCAGGGAACTATGGCTACACCTTC. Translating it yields CASRDSGNYGYTF.

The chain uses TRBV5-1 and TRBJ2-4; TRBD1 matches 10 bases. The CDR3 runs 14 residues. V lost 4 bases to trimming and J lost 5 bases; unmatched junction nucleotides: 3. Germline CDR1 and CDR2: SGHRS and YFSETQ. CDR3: CASSPGTGENIQYF. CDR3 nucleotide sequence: TGCGCCAGCAGCCCCGGGACAGGGGAAAACATTCAGTACTTC.

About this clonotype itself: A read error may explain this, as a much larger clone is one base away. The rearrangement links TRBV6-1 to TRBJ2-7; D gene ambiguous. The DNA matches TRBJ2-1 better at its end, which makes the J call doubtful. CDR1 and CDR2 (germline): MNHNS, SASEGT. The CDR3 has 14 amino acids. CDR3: CASSSTFASYEQFF. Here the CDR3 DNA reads TGTGCCAGCAGCTCGACCTTCGCATCCTACGAGCAGTTCTTC.